Below are 25 T cell receptor beta chains sequenced from a single sample in a study of blood T cell repertoires in COVID-19. Profiled with immunoSEQ multiplex PCR; TCRdb holds only in-frame clones, not every one. The sample lists about 95,000 clones, around nine tenths occurring once. Sequenced sample: peripheral blood. These receptors came from a woman aged 45-60 years in a cohort sampled during active COVID-19.

The V and J genes are TRBV27 and TRBJ2-7; TRBD1 might be the D (5 bases). The germline CDR1 and CDR2 sequences are MNHEY and SMNVEV (reference sequence). V lost 5 bases and J lost 2, with 22 bases in between. The CDR3 is 17 amino acids. CDR3 protein: CASSLYGNRQKPYEQYF. The CDR3 coding sequence is TGTGCCAGCAGTCTATATGGAAACCGACAGAAACCCTACGAGCAGTACTTC.

The gene calls are TRBV4-1 and TRBJ2-7; 8 bases are shared with TRBD1. CDR1 is MGHRA, CDR2 YSYEKL, per germline. This CDR3 comprises 15 residues. The V gene end was trimmed by 0 bases and the J gene end by 2 bases; junction bases not matched to a gene: 3. The CDR3 DNA sequence: TGCGCCAGCAGCCAAGAGGGGACAGGCCCCTACGAGCAGTACTTC. Encoded protein: CASSQEGTGPYEQYF.

This clone appeared a single time. J is TRBJ2-5 and V is TRBV6-1; unclear D gene. Trimming took off 3 bases at V and 5 bases at J, with 7 bases between the two ends. CDR1 and CDR2 (germline): MNHNS, SASEGT. The CDR3 spans 12 residues. CDR3 in amino acids: CASSEAMETQYF. CDR3 coding DNA: TGTGCCAGCAGTGAGGCAATGGAGACCCAGTACTTC.

The V and J genes are TRBV18 and TRBJ1-1, with 7 bases matching TRBD1. Unmatched junction bases numbered 14, after V lost 3 bases and J lost 4 bases. The CDR3 has 17 residues. Germline values: CDR1 KGHSH, CDR2 LQKENI. The CDR3 loop reads CASSPRLTGTGGTEAFF. The CDR3 bases are TGTGCCAGCTCACCCAGATTGACAGGGACCGGGGGCACTGAAGCTTTCTTT.

This clone was detected only a few times. The rearrangement joins TRBV7-9 to TRBJ1-5; D is unclear. Germline V gene lookup returns CDR1 SEHNR and CDR2 FQNEAQ (reference sequence). Trimming removed 1 base from V and 4 bases from J, with 8 bases in between. This CDR3 is 14 amino acids long. CDR3 DNA sequence: TGTGCCAGCAGCTTAGGAAGCGGTAATCAGCCCCAGCATTTT. Translation: CASSLGSGNQPQHF.

The chain joins TRBV5-6 to TRBJ2-6; no clear D gene. The CDR3 contains 16 residues. Looked up from germline, CDR1 is SGHDT and CDR2 is YYEEEE. V was shortened by 2 bases and J by 4 bases, with 13 bases between the two germline ends. CDR3 in DNA: TGTGCCAGCAGCTTCGTCGGAGTAGAGGGGGCCAACGTCCTGACTTTC. It specifies CASSFVGVEGANVLTF.

This chain's CDR3 is CASSSPGGAPGELFF. CDR3 DNA: TGTGCCAGCAGCTCCCCGGGGGGGGCGCCCGGGGAGCTGTTTTTT. V usage is TRBV7-8 and J usage is TRBJ2-2, with 8 nucleotides matching TRBD2. V was clipped by 4 bases and J by 6 bases; unmatched bases: 7. Germline V gives CDR1 SGHVS, CDR2 FQNEAQ. The CDR3 has 15 amino acids.

This clone showed up just once. This chain joins TRBV30 and TRBJ1-5, with D tentatively TRBD1 (5 bases). V lost 1 base, J lost 4 bases, and 8 bases lay in between. The CDR3 is made up of 13 amino acids. In germline, CDR1 is GTSNPN, CDR2 SVGIG (reference sequence). CDR3 protein: CAWSAKGNQPQHF. Here the CDR3 DNA reads TGTGCCTGGAGTGCAAAGGGGAATCAGCCCCAGCATTTT. Full variable domain (missing parts from reference TRBV30 and TRBJ1-5): SQTIHQWPATLVQPVGSPLSLECTVEGTSNPNLYWYRQAAGRGLQLLFYSVGIGQISSEVPQNLSASRPQDRQFILSSKKLLLSDSGFYLCAWSAKGNQPQHFGDGTRLSIL.

This rearrangement joins TRBV10-1 to TRBJ2-7, with D possibly being TRBD2 (5 bases). This CDR3 comprises 15 residues. Per the germline V gene, CDR1 is WNHNN and CDR2 is SYGVQD (reference sequence). V was clipped by 3 bases and J by 2 bases, with 14 bases between them. In DNA form, the CDR3 reads TGCGCCAGCAGTGAAAGGGAGAGGGTACCCTACGAGCAGTACTTC. It codes for CASSERERVPYEQYF.

This clone was observed a few times. The chain carries TRBV5-5 and TRBJ1-3; unclear D gene. This CDR3 is built from 15 residues. The V and J ends lost 1 base and 1 base respectively, with 9 bases between them. Germline V CDR1 and CDR2: SGHKS, YYEKEE (reference sequence). CDR3 DNA: TGTGCCAGCAGCTTGCAGGCCCTATCTGGAAACACCATATATTTT. Its translation is CASSLQALSGNTIYF.

The V call is TRBV27, the J call TRBJ1-6; tentatively, D is TRBD1 (5 bases). The germline V and J ends were trimmed by 5 bases and 3 bases, with 14 bases remaining between them. Germline assignment: CDR1 MNHEY and CDR2 SMNVEV (reference sequence). The CDR3 extends over 16 amino acids. The CDR3: CASSPKTAIYNSPLHF. The CDR3 region has the DNA TGTGCCAGCAGTCCGAAGACAGCGATCTATAATTCACCCCTCCACTTT.

This chain joins TRBV18 and TRBJ2-2, with 7 bases matching TRBD2. Per the germline V gene, CDR1 is KGHSH and CDR2 is LQKENI. The CDR3 sequence is 15 residues long. With 4 bases clipped from V and 5 bases from J, the junction kept 7 bases outside the gene matches. The CDR3 reads CASSLLTSRTGELFF. Written as DNA, the CDR3 is TGTGCCAGCTCACTACTGACTAGCCGGACCGGGGAGCTGTTTTTT. Variable domain in full (rest from reference TRBV18 and TRBJ2-2): NAGVMQNPRHLVRRRGQEARLRCSPMKGHSHVYWYRQLPEEGLKFMVYLQKENIIDESGMPKERFSAEFPKEGPSILRIQQVVRGDSAAYFCASSLLTSRTGELFFGEGSRLTVL.

This clone was detected only once. V and J are TRBV3-1 (or the pseudogene TRBV3-2) and TRBJ2-4; D is perhaps TRBD2 (6 bases). Deletions cut 1 base from V and 10 bases from J, with 11 bases between. Per germline, CDR1 LGHDT and CDR2 YNNKEL (reference sequence). CDR3 length: 13 amino acids. The CDR3 DNA is TGTGCCAGCAGCCAAGGCTTTGGAGGGATTCAGTACTTC. Its translation: CASSQGFGGIQYF.

Here the CDR3 DNA reads TGTGCCAGCAGCTTCTTGACAGGGAACACCGGGGAGCTGTTTTTT. The encoded protein is CASSFLTGNTGELFF. The chain combines TRBV7-9 with TRBJ2-2; tentative D call: TRBD1 (6 bases). The CDR3 totals 15 residues. The germline V gene encodes CDR1 SEHNR and CDR2 FQNEAQ (reference sequence). Trimming left V 3 bases short and J 1 base short, with 9 bases between.

This clone has just one count. The chain uses TRBV24-1 and TRBJ2-2, with 12 nucleotides matching TRBD2. V shed 3 bases and J 5 bases; nucleotides not matched to a gene: 12. The CDR3 length is 19 residues. Germline CDR1 is KGHDR and CDR2 is SFDVKD. This CDR3 is CATSDRTQLAGGGTGELFF. CDR3 DNA sequence: TGTGCCACCAGTGATCGAACACAACTAGCGGGAGGTGGTACCGGGGAGCTGTTTTTT.

V usage is TRBV12-5 and J usage is TRBJ1-5; D is uncertain. V lost 5 bases, J lost 0 bases, and 20 bases lay in between. Germline-derived CDR1 and CDR2 are LGHNT and FRNRAP. CDR3 length: 18 amino acids. The CDR3 coding sequence is TGTGCTAGTGGTGTTCAAAGGGAGACCCTCTATAGCAATCAGCCCCAGCATTTT. It yields the protein CASGVQRETLYSNQPQHF.

This clone was picked up one time. V and J are TRBV3-1 (or the pseudogene TRBV3-2) and TRBJ2-3, with 8 bases that match TRBD2. The CDR3 has 18 residues. V lost 6 bases, J lost 4 bases, and 18 bases stayed unmatched. Germline values: CDR1 LGHDT, CDR2 YNNKEL (reference sequence). The chain's CDR3 is CASSPRGGGTGRSDTQYF. In DNA form, the CDR3 reads TGTGCCAGCAGTCCAAGAGGCGGGGGGACCGGACGGTCAGATACGCAGTATTTT.

The genes are TRBV10-3 and TRBJ2-7, with TRBD2 matching over 8 bases. Losses at the gene ends were 6 bases for V and 3 bases for J; bases not matched to a gene: 7. Germline-derived CDR1 and CDR2 are ENHRY and SYGVKD. CDR3 length equals 14 residues. The CDR3 DNA follows: TGTGCCATCAGGGTAGCGGGACTCCTCTACGAGCAGTACTTC. Translated, it gives CAIRVAGLLYEQYF.

This sequence joins TRBV28 and TRBJ2-7; possibly TRBD1 for D (6 bases). Deletions cut 4 bases from V and 3 bases from J, with 13 bases between. The CDR3 contains 14 residues. Germline CDR1 MDHEN, CDR2 SYDVKM. This chain's CDR3 is CASSSLDSLYEQYF. The CDR3 DNA is TGTGCCAGCAGTTCCCTGGACAGTCTCTACGAGCAGTACTTC.

This clone was seen more than once but under ten times. V usage is TRBV4-1 and J usage is TRBJ1-5, with D tentatively TRBD1 (6 bases). CDR1 MGHRA and CDR2 YSYEKL come from the germline V gene. The germline V and J ends were trimmed by 1 base and 2 bases, with 18 bases remaining between them. The CDR3 spans 18 residues. Here the CDR3 DNA reads TGCGCCAGCAGCCAAGGGACAGTGGGCTCTATGGGCAATCAGCCCCAGCATTTT. It translates to CASSQGTVGSMGNQPQHF.

The rearrangement uses TRBV3-1 (or the pseudogene TRBV3-2) and TRBJ2-3; D unclear. The CDR3 sequence is 11 residues long. V was trimmed by 6 bases and J by 3 bases, leaving 4 bases between them. Per the germline V gene, CDR1 is LGHDT and CDR2 is YNNKEL (reference sequence). In DNA form, the CDR3 reads TGTGCCAGCAGTTCGACAGATACGCAGTATTTT. Its protein is CASSSTDTQYF.

V usage is TRBV5-1 and J usage is TRBJ2-7; 9 positions agree with TRBD1. With 5 bases clipped from V and 1 base from J, the junction kept 4 bases outside the gene matches. The CDR3 is made up of 14 amino acids. The germline V gene encodes CDR1 SGHRS and CDR2 YFSETQ. The CDR3 DNA reads TGCGCCAGCAGTCCCGGGACAGGGTCCTACGAGCAGTACTTC. Protein: CASSPGTGSYEQYF.

The chain couples TRBV5-8 to TRBJ1-2, with 11 bases that match TRBD1. V lost 7 bases to trimming and J lost 4 bases; unmatched junction nucleotides: 9. CDR3 size: 15 residues. Germline V gives CDR1 SGHTS, CDR2 YDEGEE. Written as DNA, the CDR3 is TGTGCCAGCTCCCTCGGACAGGGGGCCGTCTATGGCTACACCTTC. Translation: CASSLGQGAVYGYTF.

V gene TRBV19 combines with J gene TRBJ1-1; TRBD1 agrees at 7 bases. CDR3 size: 14 residues. J lost 0 bases, V lost 8 bases, and 6 bases had no gene match. The germline V gene encodes CDR1 LNHDA and CDR2 SQIVND (reference sequence). In DNA, the CDR3 is TGTGCCAGTTCTTCACAGGGGCTGAACACTGAAGCTTTCTTT. Translation gives CASSSQGLNTEAFF.

The rearrangement joins TRBV7-9 to TRBJ2-7; a possible D gene is TRBD2 (5 bases). Germline V CDR1 and CDR2: SEHNR, FQNEAQ (reference sequence). V lost 0 bases and J 7 bases, leaving 16 bases between the germline ends. This CDR3 has 15 residues. The CDR3 region is CASSLAGRSSGEQYF. The CDR3 bases are TGTGCCAGCAGCTTAGCCGGGCGGAGCTCGGGGGAGCAGTACTTC.